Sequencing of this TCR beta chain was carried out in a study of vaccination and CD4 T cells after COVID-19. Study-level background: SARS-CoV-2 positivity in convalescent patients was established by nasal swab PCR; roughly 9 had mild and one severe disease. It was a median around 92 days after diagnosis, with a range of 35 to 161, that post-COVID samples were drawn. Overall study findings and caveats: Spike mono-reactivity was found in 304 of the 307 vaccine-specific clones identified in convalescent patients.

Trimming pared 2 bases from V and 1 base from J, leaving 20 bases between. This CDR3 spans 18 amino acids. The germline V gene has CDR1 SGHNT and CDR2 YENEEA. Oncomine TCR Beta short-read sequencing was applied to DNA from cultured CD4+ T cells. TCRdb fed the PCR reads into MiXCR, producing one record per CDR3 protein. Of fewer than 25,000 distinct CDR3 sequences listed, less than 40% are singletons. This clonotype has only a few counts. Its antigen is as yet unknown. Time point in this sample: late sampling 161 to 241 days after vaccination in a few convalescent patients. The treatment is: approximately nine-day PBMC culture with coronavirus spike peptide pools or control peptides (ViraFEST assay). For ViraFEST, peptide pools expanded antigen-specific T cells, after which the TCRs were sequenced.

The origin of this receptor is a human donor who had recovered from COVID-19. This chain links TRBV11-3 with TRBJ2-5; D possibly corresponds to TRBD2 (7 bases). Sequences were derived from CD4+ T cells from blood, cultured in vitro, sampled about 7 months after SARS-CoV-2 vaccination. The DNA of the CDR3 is TGTGCCAGCAGCTTAAGGTCAATGGGGGCTAGCGGCCAAGAGACCCAGTACTTC. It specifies CASSLRSMGASGQETQYF. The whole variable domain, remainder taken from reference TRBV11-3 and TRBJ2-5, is EAGVVQSPRYKIIEKKQPVAFWCNPISGHNTLYWYLQNLGQGPELLIRYENEEAVDDSQLPKDRFSAERLKGVDSTLKIQPAELGDSAVYLCASSLRSMGASGQETQYFGPGTRLLVL.